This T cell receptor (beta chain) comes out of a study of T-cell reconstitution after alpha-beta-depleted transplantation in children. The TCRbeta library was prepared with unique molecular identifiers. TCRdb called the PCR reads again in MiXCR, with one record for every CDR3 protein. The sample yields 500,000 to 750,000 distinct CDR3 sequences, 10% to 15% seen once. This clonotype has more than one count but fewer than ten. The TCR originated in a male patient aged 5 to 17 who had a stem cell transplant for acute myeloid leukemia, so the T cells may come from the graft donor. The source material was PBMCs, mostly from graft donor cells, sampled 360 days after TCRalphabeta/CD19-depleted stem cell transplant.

The CDR3 DNA reads as TGTGCCAGCAGCTTACTAGTCGCCGGGGAGCTGTTTTTT. It yields the protein CASSLLVAGELFF. The J gene is TRBJ2-2, the V gene TRBV7-9; no clear D gene. The CDR3 has 13 amino acids. Per germline, CDR1 SEHNR and CDR2 FQNEAQ (reference sequence). V shed 2 bases and J shed 6 bases, with 7 bases lying between them. The complete variable domain, with remaining parts taken from reference TRBV7-9 and TRBJ2-2, reads DTGVSQNPRHKITKRGQNVTFRCDPISEHNRLYWYRQTLGQGPEFLTYFQNEAQLEKSRLLSDRFSAERPKGSFSTLEIQRTEQGDSAMYLCASSLLVAGELFFGEGSRLTVL.